Following are 15 T cell receptor beta chains from one sample sequenced in a study of T-cell reconstitution after alpha-beta-depleted transplantation in children. Unique molecular identifiers were incorporated during preparation of the TCRbeta library. TCRdb called the PCR reads again in MiXCR, with one record for every CDR3 protein. The sample contains approximately 400,000 distinct CDR3 sequences, about a tenth of which appear only once. Specimen: PBMCs from the stem cell graft donor, collected from the stem cell graft. The receptor source for this set is a human donor who donated a stem cell graft to a child with acute myeloid leukemia.

The V call is TRBV12-3 or TRBV12-4, the J call TRBJ1-1; TRBD1 matches 8 bases. V dropped 3 bases and J dropped 10; count of bases not matched to a gene: 4. The CDR3 has 12 residues. The CDR3 reads CASSFEQGVAFF. CDR3 in DNA: TGTGCCAGCAGTTTTGAACAGGGGGTAGCTTTCTTT.

This clonotype showed up many times. The V gene is TRBV12-3 or TRBV12-4, the J gene TRBJ1-1; D may be TRBD1 (6 bases). The V and J ends lost 6 bases and 5 bases respectively, with 10 bases between them. This CDR3 comprises 12 residues. The CDR3 sequence: CASSKQGTEAFF. In nucleotides, the CDR3 is TGTGCCAGCAGCAAACAGGGAACTGAAGCTTTCTTT.

This sequence joins TRBV29-1 and TRBJ2-6; D uncertain. The CDR3 consists of 13 residues. V was clipped by 4 bases and J by 1 base, with 5 bases between them. The germline V gene has CDR1 SQVTM and CDR2 ANQGSEA. The DNA of the CDR3 is TGCAGCGTTGGGGAATCTGGGGCCAACGTCCTGACTTTC. Protein: CSVGESGANVLTF.

This clonotype was observed many times. V is TRBV5-1 and J is TRBJ1-1; D call uncertain. The CDR3 consists of 14 residues. Germline V gives CDR1 SGHRS, CDR2 YFSETQ. Trimming shortened V by 0 bases and J by 4 bases, and 10 bases separated the two germline ends. The CDR3 loop is CASSLEWGTTEAFF. CDR3 nucleotides: TGCGCCAGCAGCTTGGAGTGGGGAACCACTGAAGCTTTCTTT.

The J gene is TRBJ1-3, the V gene TRBV4-1; D uncertain. Trimming removed 3 bases from V and 7 bases from J, with 13 bases in between. Germline V lookup: CDR1 MGHRA, CDR2 YSYEKL. The CDR3 is 14 amino acids. CDR3 DNA: TGCGCCAGCAGCCACCCCGGAGAGCGGAACACCATATATTTT. Its translation is CASSHPGERNTIYF.

The chain recombines TRBV6-1 with TRBJ2-7, with a possible D match to TRBD2 (7 bases). Germline lookup yields CDR1 MNHNS and CDR2 SASEGT. Deletions cut 7 bases from V and 6 bases from J, with 19 bases between. The CDR3 extends over 14 amino acids. The CDR3 DNA sequence: TGTGCCAGCAACAAACTGGGGGGGGCGTTCGAGCAGTACTTC. This encodes CASNKLGGAFEQYF.

The rearrangement links TRBV11-3 to TRBJ2-1; 7 bases align to TRBD1. Germline loops: CDR1 SGHNT, CDR2 YENEEA. The V segment lost 5 bases and the J segment 6 bases; nucleotides outside the gene matches: 13. The CDR3 extends over 16 amino acids. This CDR3 is CASSPKTGPFTNEQFF. The CDR3 coding sequence is TGTGCCAGCAGCCCCAAGACAGGGCCCTTTACCAATGAGCAGTTCTTC.

This clonotype was counted at least ten times. The chain links TRBV11-2 to TRBJ1-1; D ambiguous. Germline lookup yields CDR1 SGHAT and CDR2 FQNNGV. The V gene lost 5 bases and the J gene lost 10 bases, with 14 bases spanning the gap. CDR3 size: 12 residues. The CDR3 here is CASSQIRWRAFF. The CDR3 DNA reads as TGTGCCAGCAGCCAGATTCGATGGAGAGCTTTCTTT. Complete variable domain (other parts from reference TRBV11-2 and TRBJ1-1): EAGVAQSPRYKIIEKRQSVAFWCNPISGHATLYWYQQILGQGPKLLIQFQNNGVVDDSQLPKDRFSAERLKGVDSTLKIQPAKLEDSAVYLCASSQIRWRAFFGQGTRLTVV.

V and J are TRBV7-2 and TRBJ2-1, with 7 bases aligning to TRBD1. The CDR3 totals 14 residues. Germline CDR1 and CDR2: SGHTA and FQGNSA. V gave up 5 bases and J gave up 12 bases; unmatched junction bases: 13. CDR3 residues: CASSVGQVRGWQFF. DNA for the CDR3: TGTGCCAGCAGCGTAGGACAGGTGAGGGGTTGGCAGTTCTTC.

A few counts support this clonotype. This chain joins TRBV12-3 or TRBV12-4 and TRBJ2-4; 7 bases are shared with TRBD1. The CDR3 totals 15 residues. The junction had 9 bases not matched to a gene; V was cut back by 4 bases and J by 6 bases. In DNA, the CDR3 is TGTGCCAGCAGTTCCGTCGCAGGGGGTCCAAACATTCAGTACTTC. Translation gives CASSSVAGGPNIQYF.

This clonotype was seen repeatedly, ten times or more. This chain uses TRBV9 with TRBJ2-3; D might be TRBD2 (5 bases). This CDR3 has 15 amino acids. From germline, CDR1 is SGDLS and CDR2 YYNGEE. With 0 bases removed from V and 0 bases from J, the gap between germline ends came to 8 bases. CDR3 in amino acids: CASSVELASTDTQYF. The CDR3 DNA follows: TGTGCCAGCAGCGTAGAGCTAGCTAGCACAGATACGCAGTATTTT.

This clonotype was counted between two and nine times. The chain links TRBV20-1 to TRBJ2-7; TRBD1 aligns across 7 bases. The CDR3 length is 12 residues. Losses at the gene ends were 6 bases for V and 10 bases for J; bases not matched to a gene: 12. Germline CDR1 DFQATT, CDR2 SNEGSKA (reference sequence). Written as DNA, the CDR3 is TGCAGTGCGGAAGCTGGGACAGCGATTCAGTACTTC. This gives the protein CSAEAGTAIQYF.

The chain has TRBV4-1 and TRBJ2-5; D may be TRBD2 (6 bases). Germline CDR1 MGHRA, CDR2 YSYEKL. Trimming pared 3 bases from V and 3 bases from J, leaving 14 bases between. The CDR3 runs 15 residues. The CDR3 DNA reads TGCGCCAGCAGCCAGGGGCTAGCGTGGGAAGAGACCCAGTACTTC. Translation gives CASSQGLAWEETQYF.

This clonotype was counted a few times. The chain uses TRBV5-6 and TRBJ2-7, with D possibly being TRBD1 or TRBD2 (7 bases each). This CDR3 region has 13 residues. Germline V gene data show CDR1 as SGHDT and CDR2 as YYEEEE. V was shortened by 7 bases and J by 7 bases, with 18 bases between the two germline ends. CDR3 sequence (DNA): TGTGCCAGCGGACTAGATAGGGGGCGAGAGCAGTACGTC. As protein: CASGLDRGREQYV.

This clonotype was counted only a few times. The rearrangement joins TRBV13 to TRBJ1-1; no definite D call. V gave up 1 base and J gave up 0 bases, with 12 bases separating them. The CDR3 is 16 amino acids. Germline V gene lookup returns CDR1 PRHDT and CDR2 FYEKMQ (reference sequence). CDR3 protein: CASSLVTRDMNTEAFF. In nucleotides, the CDR3 is TGTGCCAGCAGCTTAGTTACGAGAGACATGAACACTGAAGCTTTCTTT.